This record covers a single T cell receptor beta chain. The source of the sample is a study of cytomegalovirus exposure and HLA in healthy donors. V was pared by 9 bases and J by 0 bases, with 12 bases between. The germline gives CDR1 LGHNT, CDR2 FRNRAP. The CDR3 is made up of 13 amino acids. PCR primers comprised 60 Vbeta and 13 Jbeta primers. The assay was immunoSEQ multiplex PCR, and TCRdb's table has in-frame clones only and misses some. This table has around 99,000 clones, 80% to 85% appearing once. This clonotype was obtained from a woman aged 25 to 39 in good health and CMV-seronegative. The rearrangement links TRBV12-5 to TRBJ2-7; the D gene is possibly TRBD2 (6 bases). The specimen sequenced was PBMCs. The CDR3 DNA sequence: TGTGCTAGCTGCCGGGACTCCTCCTACGAGCAGTACTTC. Amino acids: CASCRDSSYEQYF.